The next 16 T cell receptor beta chains were all read from a single sample in a study of cytomegalovirus exposure and HLA in healthy donors (dated by TCRdb to 2016 to 2017). Library preparation was by the immunoSEQ multiplex PCR assay. For the multiplex PCR, a mixture combining 60 forward primers for TCR Vbeta segments and 13 reverse primers for TCR Jbeta segments was used. As stored in TCRdb, this immuneACCESS dataset retains in-frame rearrangements with V and J assigned. A fraction of the clones does not appear; measured against another copy, unresolved V genes explain less than half of the discrepancy, and the remainder lacks a known reason. This sample has 95,000 to 150,000 clones in its table, and approximately 78% of those were observed once. The leading ten clones occupy around 3.9% of the sample. The sequenced material came from PBMCs. Receptors were obtained from a man between 40 and 49 years old in good health and CMV-seronegative.

The V call is TRBV5-8, the J call TRBJ1-2, with TRBD1 identical over 9 bases. This CDR3 region has 13 residues. The germline V gene encodes CDR1 SGHTS and CDR2 YDEGEE. Trimming took 4 bases from V and 8 from J; bases not matched to a gene: 6. Here the CDR3 reads CASSKQGARGYTF. For the CDR3, the DNA is TGTGCCAGCAGCAAACAGGGGGCTAGGGGCTACACCTTC.

The sample holds a few counts of this clone. The rearrangement links TRBV28 to TRBJ1-1; TRBD1 matches at 8 bases. V lost 6 bases to trimming and J lost 1 base; unmatched junction nucleotides: 7. Germline lookup yields CDR1 MDHEN and CDR2 SYDVKM. The length of the CDR3 is 15 residues. The CDR3 DNA follows: TGTGCCAGCAGGCTGATGGACAGGGAGAACACTGAAGCTTTCTTT. Translating gives CASRLMDRENTEAFF.

This clone has a handful of counts. The V call is TRBV11-2, the J call TRBJ2-3; no clear D. The CDR3 has 12 amino acids. V lost 1 base and J lost 8, with 7 bases in between. Germline CDR1 and CDR2: SGHAT and FQNNGV. The CDR3 nucleotides read TGTGCCAGCAGCTTAGGTATCCCTACGCAGTATTTT. Amino acid sequence: CASSLGIPTQYF.

The J gene is TRBJ2-1, the V gene TRBV7-2; 7 bases match TRBD1. Unmatched junction bases numbered 1, after V lost 3 bases and J lost 2 bases. The germline gives CDR1 SGHTA, CDR2 FQGNSA. The CDR3 runs to 14 residues. The CDR3 is CASSFDRAYNEQFF. DNA for the CDR3: TGTGCCAGCAGCTTCGACAGGGCCTACAATGAGCAGTTCTTC.

The chain couples TRBV6-1 to TRBJ2-6, with TRBD2 as a possible D gene (5 bases). V shed 2 bases and J shed 0 bases, with 11 bases lying between them. Germline V gene data show CDR1 as MNHNS and CDR2 as SASEGT. The CDR3 runs 17 residues. CDR3 DNA sequence: TGTGCCAGCAGTGAAAAAGGACTGAGCTCTGGGGCCAACGTCCTGACTTTC. This translates into CASSEKGLSSGANVLTF.

J is TRBJ1-2 and V is TRBV28, with D unresolved. CDR3 size: 14 residues. Germline assignment: CDR1 MDHEN and CDR2 SYDVKM. Trimming took off 4 bases at V and 8 bases at J, with 17 bases between the two ends. The CDR3 sequence: CASSSPPALAGYTF. CDR3 in DNA: TGTGCCAGCAGTTCCCCACCGGCTCTAGCCGGCTACACCTTC.

This rearrangement joins TRBV6-5 to TRBJ2-7; 13 nucleotides agree with TRBD2. Germline trimming cut 4 bases from V and 7 bases from J; bases unmatched to any gene: 10. Per the germline V gene, CDR1 is MNHEY and CDR2 is SVGAGI. This CDR3 region has 16 residues. DNA for the CDR3: TGTGCCAGCAGTTCCACGGGACTAGCGGGGCTGAGGGAGCAGTACTTC. It yields the protein CASSSTGLAGLREQYF.

This chain joins TRBV18 and TRBJ1-2, with D hard to call. V was clipped by 2 bases and J by 5 bases, with 9 bases between them. CDR3 length: 13 residues. Germline loops: CDR1 KGHSH, CDR2 LQKENI. The CDR3 here is CASSPGSLYGYTF. In DNA, the CDR3 is TGTGCCAGCTCACCAGGGAGTCTTTATGGCTACACCTTC.

This clone was counted a single time. The chain uses TRBV6-1 and TRBJ2-2; the match to TRBD2 covers 7 bases. Germline lookup yields CDR1 MNHNS and CDR2 SASEGT. The CDR3 has 14 amino acids. Trimming took 6 bases from V and 7 from J; bases not matched to a gene: 8. CDR3 loop: CASRFSGGDGELFF. CDR3 bases: TGTGCCAGCAGATTTTCGGGGGGTGACGGGGAGCTGTTTTTT.

This clone is a singleton in its sample. The V and J genes are TRBV27 and TRBJ1-2; 8 nucleotides line up with TRBD1. The CDR3 runs 16 residues. Germline lookup yields CDR1 MNHEY and CDR2 SMNVEV (reference sequence). Germline trimming cut 2 bases from V and 4 bases from J; bases unmatched to any gene: 9. DNA for the CDR3: TGTGCCAGCAGTTTACGCAAAGGACAGGGACTCTATGGCTACACCTTC. It translates to CASSLRKGQGLYGYTF.

CDR3 sequence reads: CASSSQYGNQPQHF. DNA of the CDR3: TGTGCCAGCAGTTCACAGTACGGCAATCAGCCCCAGCATTTT. The chain couples TRBV5-5 to TRBJ1-5; the D is unclear. CDR1 SGHKS and CDR2 YYEKEE come from the germline V gene (reference sequence). The V and J ends lost 5 bases and 2 bases respectively, with 11 bases between them. The CDR3 is 14 amino acids.

The chain recombines TRBV7-2 with TRBJ1-6, with D possibly being TRBD1 (6 bases). CDR1 and CDR2 from the germline V gene are SGHTA and FQGNSA. V lost 5 bases and J 9 bases, leaving 14 bases between the germline ends. This CDR3 has 14 residues. The CDR3 region has the DNA TGTGCCAGCAGCCCGGGACAATTCACTTCACCCCTCCACTTT. Protein sequence: CASSPGQFTSPLHF.

The chain recombines TRBV29-1 with TRBJ1-2; 10 bases align to TRBD1. This CDR3 has 13 residues. Germline values: CDR1 SQVTM, CDR2 ANQGSEA. V trimming: 7 bases; J trimming: 6 bases; junction bases outside the gene matches: 8. The CDR3 sequence is CSAGTGVFDGYTF. The CDR3 nucleotides read TGCAGCGCCGGGACAGGGGTTTTCGATGGCTACACCTTC.

The gene calls are TRBV27 and TRBJ2-7; 8 bases map to TRBD2. J was trimmed by 0 bases and V by 2 bases; bases with no gene match: 3. Germline assignment: CDR1 MNHEY and CDR2 SMNVEV (reference sequence). The CDR3 is made up of 15 amino acids. The CDR3 region is CASSLGSGVSYEQYF. DNA of the CDR3: TGTGCCAGCAGTTTAGGTAGCGGGGTCTCCTACGAGCAGTACTTC.

V and J are TRBV28 and TRBJ1-1, with 7 positions matching TRBD1. The CDR3 length is 18 residues. The J segment lost 1 base and the V segment lost 0 bases, leaving 11 bases of the junction unmatched. The germline V gene has CDR1 MDHEN and CDR2 SYDVKM. The CDR3 region is CASSLWTQGDGANTEAFF. The DNA for the CDR3 is TGTGCCAGCAGTTTATGGACCCAGGGGGATGGTGCGAACACTGAAGCTTTCTTT.

This chain uses TRBV5-1 with TRBJ2-5; 9 positions match TRBD2. Trimming cost V 4 bases and J 5 bases; bases outside gene matches: 6. Per the germline V gene, CDR1 is SGHRS and CDR2 is YFSETQ. The CDR3 has 14 residues. CDR3: CASSAAGGLETQYF. CDR3 sequence (DNA): TGCGCCAGCAGCGCGGCGGGGGGGCTTGAGACCCAGTACTTC.